Following are 17 T cell receptor beta chains from one sample sequenced in a study of shared clonotypes between healthy human individuals. Profiled with immunoSEQ multiplex PCR; TCRdb holds only in-frame clones, not every one. The sample contains about 1,900,000 clones, about 95% of which appear only once. Naivety among CD8 cells was defined by CD45RO negativity and positive CCR7 selection, thereby excluding terminally differentiated effector memory CD45RA+ cells. The source material was naive CD8+ T cells sorted from blood. The receptor set was obtained from a man aged 18 to 35 in good health.

The V and J genes are TRBV7-9 and TRBJ2-2; no definite D call. The CDR3 extends over 14 amino acids. Per the germline V gene, CDR1 is SEHNR and CDR2 is FQNEAQ (reference sequence). Trimming shortened V by 4 bases and J by 5 bases, and 11 bases separated the two germline ends. The DNA for the CDR3 is TGTGCCAGCAGCTCAGTTGGAAAGACCGGGGAGCTGTTTTTT. This gives the protein CASSSVGKTGELFF.

The genes are TRBV13 and TRBJ2-2, with D perhaps TRBD1 (5 bases). The CDR3 consists of 16 residues. CDR1 PRHDT and CDR2 FYEKMQ come from the germline V gene (reference sequence). V lost 1 base and J 4 bases, leaving 13 bases between the germline ends. CDR3 residues: CASSLDPAGATGELFF. CDR3 nucleotide sequence: TGTGCCAGCAGCTTAGACCCAGCTGGGGCCACCGGGGAGCTGTTTTTT.

The V and J genes are TRBV7-2 and TRBJ2-7, with 7 bases identical to TRBD2. V shed 2 bases, J shed 3 bases, and the junction held 7 bases outside the gene matches. Germline loops: CDR1 SGHTA, CDR2 FQGNSA. The CDR3 consists of 15 residues. CDR3 in DNA: TGTGCCAGCAGCTTATTTCCGGGAGGTATCTACGAGCAGTACTTC. It is translated as CASSLFPGGIYEQYF. Together with reference TRBV7-2 and TRBJ2-7, the CDR3 gives the full variable domain: GAGVSQSPSNKVTEKGKDVELRCDPISGHTALYWYRQSLGQGLEFLIYFQGNSAPDKSGLPSDRFSAERTGGSVSTLTIQRTQQEDSAVYLCASSLFPGGIYEQYFGPGTRLTVT.

The chain joins TRBV7-8 to TRBJ1-1; D is uncertain. Trimming pared 3 bases from V and 1 base from J, leaving 15 bases between. Germline values: CDR1 SGHVS, CDR2 FQNEAQ. This CDR3 comprises 16 residues. This CDR3 is CASSFPGYGANTEAFF. CDR3 sequence (DNA): TGTGCCAGCAGCTTCCCGGGGTATGGAGCGAACACTGAAGCTTTCTTT.

J is TRBJ1-6 and V is TRBV10-1; 7 bases are a match to TRBD1. There are 13 residues in the CDR3. The V and J ends lost 7 bases and 7 bases, in that order; junction bases with no gene match: 4. Germline V lookup: CDR1 WNHNN, CDR2 SYGVQD (reference sequence). The CDR3 reads CASTEDRNSPLHF. The CDR3 DNA sequence: TGCGCCAGCACCGAGGACAGGAATTCACCCCTCCACTTT.

A word on this clone: Other DNA sequences in this specimen translate into the identical CDR3. The chain uses TRBV6-5 and TRBJ2-7; D possibly matches TRBD1 or TRBD2 (5 bases each). The CDR3 is 13 residues long. V was trimmed by 3 bases and J by 4 bases, leaving 10 bases between them. Germline loops: CDR1 MNHEY, CDR2 SVGAGI. CDR3 in amino acids: CASSYGDGYEQYF. DNA of the CDR3: TGTGCCAGCAGTTATGGGGACGGATACGAGCAGTACTTC.

J is TRBJ1-2 and V is TRBV18; D is undetermined. CDR1 and CDR2 (germline): KGHSH, LQKENI. The CDR3 has 14 amino acids. Trimming stripped 0 bases from V and 1 base from J, with 6 bases between. This CDR3 reads CASSPPYLNYGYTF. CDR3 nucleotide sequence: TGTGCCAGCTCACCACCGTACCTTAACTATGGCTACACCTTC.

In DNA form, the CDR3 reads TGTGCCAGCAGCTTAGAGGGCCCTTCCTACGAGCAGTACTTC. Amino acids: CASSLEGPSYEQYF. V is TRBV7-9 and J is TRBJ2-7, with D unclear. This CDR3 region has 14 residues. Germline V gene lookup returns CDR1 SEHNR and CDR2 FQNEAQ (reference sequence). V lost 1 base to trimming and J lost 1 base, with 8 bases between them.

V is TRBV14 and J is TRBJ1-2; D ambiguous. Germline CDR1 and CDR2: SGHDN and FVKESK. Trimming took 1 base from V and 0 from J, leaving 15 bases between them. This CDR3 has 17 amino acids. The CDR3 DNA is TGTGCCAGCAGCCAAGTTCAGGAATTATGGACTAACTATGGCTACACCTTC. Protein product: CASSQVQELWTNYGYTF.

Of note for this clone: Different DNA sequences within this sample yield the same CDR3. V gene TRBV5-1 combines with J gene TRBJ2-7; 7 nucleotides match TRBD2. The V gene's germline CDR1 is SGHRS and CDR2 YFSETQ. The CDR3 contains 15 residues. The junction had 5 bases not matched to a gene; V was cut back by 0 bases and J by 2 bases. The CDR3 sequence is CASSLAASGTYEQYF. The CDR3 nucleotides are TGCGCCAGCAGCTTGGCAGCTAGCGGAACCTACGAGCAGTACTTC.

J is TRBJ2-7 and V is TRBV5-6; TRBD2 matches at 10 bases. Germline V gene lookup returns CDR1 SGHDT and CDR2 YYEEEE. This CDR3 is built from 15 residues. Germline trimming cut 3 bases from V and 0 bases from J; bases unmatched to any gene: 3. DNA of the CDR3: TGTGCCAGCAGCTACGGACTAGCGGCCTCCTACGAGCAGTACTTC. It specifies CASSYGLAASYEQYF. Drawing the rest from reference TRBV5-6 and TRBJ2-7, the complete variable domain is DAGVTQSPTHLIKTRGQQVTLRCSPKSGHDTVSWYQQALGQGPQFIFQYYEEEERQRGNFPDRFSGHQFPNYSSELNVNALLLGDSALYLCASSYGLAASYEQYFGPGTRLTVT.

Worth noting for this clone: With a much larger clone just one base away, this may be a read error. The chain is built from TRBV7-2 and TRBJ2-7; no definite D call. Trimming cost V 3 bases and J 5 bases, with 5 bases left between them. This CDR3 region has 11 residues. Germline-derived CDR1 and CDR2 are SGHTA and FQGNSA. As DNA, the CDR3 is TGTGCCAGCAGCTTTTCCCACGAGCAGTACTTC. Protein product: CASSFSHEQYF.

The chain carries TRBV7-8 and TRBJ1-1; no definite D call. The CDR3 extends over 15 amino acids. The germline V gene has CDR1 SGHVS and CDR2 FQNEAQ. V lost 11 bases and J 0 bases, leaving 19 bases between the germline ends. The CDR3 DNA reads TGTGCCTGCCTTGGGTCAGAGATCATGAACACTGAAGCTTTCTTT. It specifies CACLGSEIMNTEAFF.

Note on this clone: Other DNA sequences in the sample encode the same CDR3. The chain is built from TRBV9 and TRBJ1-1; the match to TRBD1 covers 10 bases. This CDR3 contains 14 residues. V gave up 2 bases and J gave up 4 bases; unmatched junction bases: 2. In germline, CDR1 is SGDLS, CDR2 YYNGEE. CDR3 coding DNA: TGTGCCAGCAGCGTGGGACAGGGGTTCACTGAAGCTTTCTTT. Residues: CASSVGQGFTEAFF.

This chain connects TRBV18 to TRBJ1-1; 10 bases line up with TRBD1. This CDR3 contains 16 residues. Germline V CDR1 and CDR2: KGHSH, LQKENI. The J segment lost 1 base and the V segment lost 4 bases, leaving 6 bases of the junction unmatched. The CDR3: CASSQTGTGENTEAFF. CDR3 sequence (DNA): TGTGCCAGCTCACAAACCGGGACAGGGGAGAACACTGAAGCTTTCTTT.

This chain uses TRBV21-1 with TRBJ2-6. TRBV21-1 is a pseudogene. The CDR3 covers 17 residues. The CDR3 DNA reads TGTGCCAGCAGCAAACAGGGGAGGAGGTCTGGGGCCAACGTCCTGACTTTC. It encodes CASSKQGRRSGANVLTF.

The chain recombines TRBV6-6 with TRBJ2-5; no clear D. Germline V CDR1 and CDR2: MNHNY, SVGAGI (reference sequence). With 0 bases removed from V and 1 base from J, the gap between germline ends came to 9 bases. The CDR3 contains 15 residues. The CDR3 DNA follows: TGTGCCAGCAGTTACTCCACACGGCTCCAAGAGACCCAGTACTTC. Its translation: CASSYSTRLQETQYF.